The 17 T cell receptor beta chains presented below share a single source sample, sequenced in a study of Tregs in tolerant kidney transplant recipients. The repertoire was sequenced with immunoSEQ multiplex PCR; TCRdb's copy has only in-frame clones and lacks some. The repertoire holds about 240,000 clones, with approximately 83% as singletons. Sequencing was carried out using CD4+ T cells from blood. The source of these receptors is a human donor in good health.

The V gene is TRBV6-1, the J gene TRBJ1-5; D is perhaps TRBD1 (6 bases). The germline gives CDR1 MNHNS, CDR2 SASEGT. The germline V and J ends were trimmed by 3 bases and 2 bases, with 14 bases remaining between them. The CDR3 runs 16 residues. In DNA form, the CDR3 reads TGTGCCAGCAGTGATTCCCCCAGGGGTGGCAATCAGCCCCAGCATTTT. Translated: CASSDSPRGGNQPQHF.

Concerning this clone: Additional DNA sequences in this sample encode the identical CDR3. This chain connects TRBV5-1 to TRBJ2-5; the D is unclear. The CDR3 runs 11 residues. V was cut by 2 bases and J by 4 bases, with 3 bases left in between. CDR1 and CDR2 from the germline V gene are SGHRS and YFSETQ. The CDR3 sequence is CASSFGETQYF. The CDR3 nucleotides read TGCGCCAGCAGCTTCGGAGAGACCCAGTACTTC. The variable domain in full, with the rest retrieved from reference TRBV5-1 and TRBJ2-5, is KAGVTQTPRYLIKTRGQQVTLSCSPISGHRSVSWYQQTPGQGLQFLFEYFSETQRNKGNFPGRFSGRQFSNSRSEMNVSTLELGDSALYLCASSFGETQYFGPGTRLLVL.

This clone turned up a few times. V is TRBV5-1 and J is TRBJ1-5; possibly TRBD1 for D (5 bases). The V gene's germline CDR1 is SGHRS and CDR2 YFSETQ. V dropped 0 bases and J dropped 4 bases, with 11 bases sitting between them. CDR3 length: 15 amino acids. This CDR3 is CASSLGDLPNQPQHF. CDR3 coding DNA: TGCGCCAGCAGCTTGGGGGACCTCCCAAATCAGCCCCAGCATTTT.

J is TRBJ1-4 and V is TRBV19, with D maybe TRBD1 (6 bases). The CDR3 runs 13 residues. Trimming cost V 7 bases and J 7 bases, with 13 bases left between them. Germline V gene lookup returns CDR1 LNHDA and CDR2 SQIVND (reference sequence). This CDR3 reads CASNWGQSEKLFF. CDR3 DNA sequence: TGTGCCAGTAATTGGGGGCAAAGTGAAAAACTGTTTTTT.

The chain carries TRBV5-1 and TRBJ2-1, with D possibly matching TRBD2 (6 bases). CDR1 is SGHRS, CDR2 YFSETQ, per germline. The V end was cut by 4 bases, the J end by 6 bases, with 17 bases between. CDR3 length: 15 amino acids. The CDR3 spells CASSIGSSQGNEQFF. CDR3 nucleotides: TGCGCCAGCAGCATCGGGAGCTCCCAGGGCAATGAGCAGTTCTTC.

The sample holds a few counts of this clone. The chain links TRBV7-2 to TRBJ2-1; 12 bases fit TRBD2. Unmatched junction bases numbered 5, after V lost 5 bases and J lost 3 bases. Per germline, CDR1 SGHTA and CDR2 FQGNSA. The CDR3 spans 16 residues. As DNA, the CDR3 is TGTGCCAGCAGCACCCGGACTAGCGGGATCTACAATGAGCAGTTCTTC. Encoded protein: CASSTRTSGIYNEQFF.

The sample holds one count of this clone. The chain couples TRBV7-2 to TRBJ1-1; perhaps TRBD1 as D (5 bases). Trimming removed 5 bases at V and 1 base at J, with 8 bases between. Per the germline V gene, CDR1 is SGHTA and CDR2 is FQGNSA. CDR3 length equals 13 residues. Here the CDR3 reads CASSIQGNTEAFF. The CDR3 DNA sequence: TGTGCCAGCAGCATCCAGGGGAACACTGAAGCTTTCTTT.

This clone was picked up one time. The J gene is TRBJ1-1, the V gene TRBV6-4, with D hard to call. The CDR3 sequence is 13 residues long. The V gene's germline CDR1 is MRHNA and CDR2 SNTAGT. V dropped 4 bases and J dropped 5 bases, with 11 bases sitting between them. The CDR3 protein is CASSASGVTEAFF. The CDR3 bases are TGTGCCAGCAGTGCGAGCGGTGTGACTGAAGCTTTCTTT.

The chain combines TRBV5-4 with TRBJ1-1, with D possibly TRBD1 on 6 matching bases. This CDR3 spans 14 amino acids. CDR1 is SGHNT, CDR2 YYREEE, per germline (reference sequence). Trimming left V 5 bases short and J 1 base short, with 12 bases between. The CDR3 sequence is CASRPRGGNTEAFF. CDR3 bases: TGTGCCAGCAGGCCGAGGGGGGGGAACACTGAAGCTTTCTTT.

This chain links TRBV7-3 with TRBJ2-7, with 8 bases lining up with TRBD2. V was clipped by 2 bases and J by 5 bases; unmatched bases: 11. The CDR3 covers 16 residues. Germline V lookup: CDR1 SGHTA, CDR2 FQGTGA. DNA of the CDR3: TGTGCCAGCAGCTTAGACTGGGGACTAGGGGCCCACGAGCAGTACTTC. Translating gives CASSLDWGLGAHEQYF. The entire variable domain, with the rest obtained from reference TRBV7-3 and TRBJ2-7, is as follows: GAGVSQTPSNKVTEKGKYVELRCDPISGHTALYWYRQSLGQGPEFLIYFQGTGAADDSGLPNDRFFAVRPEGSVSTLKIQRTERGDSAVYLCASSLDWGLGAHEQYFGPGTRLTVT.

The rearrangement uses TRBV6-5 and TRBJ1-2, with TRBD1 matching over 8 bases. Trimming at V came to 1 base and at J to 6 bases, leaving 7 bases not matched to a gene. Germline V gene sequence: CDR1 MNHEY, CDR2 SVGAGI. The length of the CDR3 is 15 residues. CDR3 in amino acids: CASSYWTGKRNGYTF. The CDR3 nucleotides read TGTGCCAGCAGTTACTGGACAGGGAAAAGGAATGGCTACACCTTC.

The gene calls are TRBV6-5 and TRBJ2-7; D is perhaps TRBD1 (6 bases). Trimming removed 5 bases from V and 3 bases from J, with 14 bases in between. CDR3 length: 14 amino acids. Germline V gives CDR1 MNHEY, CDR2 SVGAGI. The CDR3 sequence: CASSGSRTVYEQYF. The CDR3 DNA follows: TGTGCCAGCAGTGGGTCCCGGACAGTCTACGAGCAGTACTTC.

The chain is built from TRBV7-6 and TRBJ2-3; the match to TRBD1 covers 8 bases. After removal of 4 bases from V and 1 base from J, the junction contained 7 bases not matched to a gene. The CDR3 has 16 residues. Germline CDR1 and CDR2: SGHVS and FNYEAQ. The CDR3 DNA sequence: TGTGCCAGCAGCTCCCGGAGACAGGGGCGCACAGATACGCAGTATTTT. The encoded protein is CASSSRRQGRTDTQYF. The full variable domain, completed using reference TRBV7-6 and TRBJ2-3, is GAGVSQSPRYKVTKRGQDVALRCDPISGHVSLYWYRQALGQGPEFLTYFNYEAQQDKSGLPNDRFSAERPEGSISTLTIQRTEQRDSAMYRCASSSRRQGRTDTQYFGPGTRLTVL.

This chain uses TRBV6-6 with TRBJ1-1; D may be TRBD1 (5 bases). The CDR3 is 13 amino acids. V was shortened by 0 bases and J by 13 bases, with 15 bases between the two germline ends. Germline CDR1 is MNHNY and CDR2 is SVGAGI (reference sequence). The DNA of the CDR3 is TGTGCCAGCAGTTACTCAGGGGTTTCCCCTCGTTTCTTT. It yields the protein CASSYSGVSPRFF.

In its sample, this clone was seen once. The chain has TRBV30 and TRBJ1-3; 8 nucleotides match TRBD1. The CDR3 is 19 residues long. Germline CDR1 is GTSNPN and CDR2 is SVGIG (reference sequence). After removal of 6 bases from V and 1 base from J, the junction contained 20 bases not matched to a gene. The chain's CDR3 is CACSTPGQEFYRSGNTIYF. The CDR3 nucleotides read TGTGCCTGCAGTACCCCGGGACAGGAGTTCTATAGGTCTGGAAACACCATATATTTT.

The chain combines TRBV14 with TRBJ1-4, with 9 bases identical to TRBD1. From germline, CDR1 is SGHDN and CDR2 FVKESK. The V segment lost 5 bases and the J segment 6 bases; nucleotides outside the gene matches: 7. The CDR3 length is 15 residues. CDR3 region: CASSTQQGADEKLFF. The CDR3 region has the DNA TGTGCCAGCAGCACACAACAGGGGGCAGATGAAAAACTGTTTTTT.

This clone was observed a few times. The genes are TRBV2 and TRBJ1-1; maybe TRBD1 (6 bases). This CDR3 comprises 14 residues. V dropped 6 bases and J dropped 6 bases, with 17 bases sitting between them. Germline assignment: CDR1 SNHLY and CDR2 FYNNEI. Here the CDR3 reads CASRGGTGRAEAFF. DNA for the CDR3: TGTGCCAGCAGGGGAGGAACAGGGAGGGCTGAAGCTTTCTTT.